A single T cell receptor (beta chain) is shown here with its context. This entry comes from a study of blood T cell repertoires in COVID-19. Background on the study: PBMCs, B-cell-depleted T cells, or T cells provided the cDNA or gDNA that made up the material.

The CDR3 runs to 15 residues. Germline lookup yields CDR1 MNHEY and CDR2 SVGEGT. V was shortened by 2 bases and J by 5 bases, with 16 bases between the two germline ends. Per the authors' pipeline: Scientists estimated how many nucleated cells there were by amplifying reference gene primers. Produced via immunoSEQ multiplex PCR; TCRdb's table is partial and in-frame only. That table supplies the V and J calls and clone size; D and trimming were determined from the DNA. Of some 400,000 clones listed, almost 90% are singletons. The rearrangement links TRBV6-2 or TRBV6-3 to TRBJ2-7; D is perhaps TRBD2 (6 bases). The receptor was derived from a man younger than 35 with active or convalescent COVID-19. Sequenced sample: peripheral blood. In DNA form, the CDR3 reads TGTGCCAGCAGTTACGTTTTTTTGGAGGGTGACGAGCAGTACTTC. Encoded protein: CASSYVFLEGDEQYF.